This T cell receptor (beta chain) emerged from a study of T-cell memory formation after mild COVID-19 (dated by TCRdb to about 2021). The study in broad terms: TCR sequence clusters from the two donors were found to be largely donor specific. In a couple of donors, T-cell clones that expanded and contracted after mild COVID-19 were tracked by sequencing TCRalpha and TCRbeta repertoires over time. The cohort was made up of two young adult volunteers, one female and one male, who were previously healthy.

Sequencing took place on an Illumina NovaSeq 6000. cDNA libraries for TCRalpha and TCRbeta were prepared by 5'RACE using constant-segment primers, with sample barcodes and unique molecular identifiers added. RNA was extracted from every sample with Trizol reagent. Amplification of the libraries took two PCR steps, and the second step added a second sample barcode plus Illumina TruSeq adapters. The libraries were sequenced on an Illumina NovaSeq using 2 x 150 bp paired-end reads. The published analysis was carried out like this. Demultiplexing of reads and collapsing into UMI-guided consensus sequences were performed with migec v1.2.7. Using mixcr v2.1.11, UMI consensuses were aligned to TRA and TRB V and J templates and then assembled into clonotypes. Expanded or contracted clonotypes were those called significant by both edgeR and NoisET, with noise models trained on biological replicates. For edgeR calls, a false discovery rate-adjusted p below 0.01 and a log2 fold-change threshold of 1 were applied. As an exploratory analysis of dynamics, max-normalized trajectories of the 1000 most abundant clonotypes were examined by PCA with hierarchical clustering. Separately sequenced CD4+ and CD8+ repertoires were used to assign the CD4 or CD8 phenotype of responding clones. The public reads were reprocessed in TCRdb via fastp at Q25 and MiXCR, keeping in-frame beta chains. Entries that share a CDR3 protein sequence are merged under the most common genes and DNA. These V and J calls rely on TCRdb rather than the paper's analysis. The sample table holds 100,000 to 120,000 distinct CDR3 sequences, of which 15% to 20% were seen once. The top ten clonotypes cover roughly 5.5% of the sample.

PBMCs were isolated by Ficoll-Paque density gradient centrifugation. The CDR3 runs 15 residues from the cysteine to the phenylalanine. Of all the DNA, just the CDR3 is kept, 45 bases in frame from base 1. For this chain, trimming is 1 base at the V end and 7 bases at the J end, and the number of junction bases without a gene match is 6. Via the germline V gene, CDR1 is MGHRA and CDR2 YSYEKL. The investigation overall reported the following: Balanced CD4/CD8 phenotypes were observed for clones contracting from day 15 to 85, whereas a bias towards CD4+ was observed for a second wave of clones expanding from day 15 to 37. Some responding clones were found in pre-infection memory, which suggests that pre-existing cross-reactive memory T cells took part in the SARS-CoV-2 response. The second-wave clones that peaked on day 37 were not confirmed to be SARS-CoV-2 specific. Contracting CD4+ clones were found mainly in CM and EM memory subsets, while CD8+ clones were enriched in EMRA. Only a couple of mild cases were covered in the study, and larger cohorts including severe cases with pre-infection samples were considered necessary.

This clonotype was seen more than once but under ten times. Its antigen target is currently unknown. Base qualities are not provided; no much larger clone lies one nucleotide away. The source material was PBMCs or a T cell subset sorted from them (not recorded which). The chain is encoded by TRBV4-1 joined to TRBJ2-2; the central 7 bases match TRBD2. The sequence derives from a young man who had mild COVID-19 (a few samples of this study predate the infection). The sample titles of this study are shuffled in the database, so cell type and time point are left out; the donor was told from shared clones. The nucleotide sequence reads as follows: TGCGCCAGCAGCCAAGCAAGCGGGGTTGACGGGGAGCTGTTTTTT. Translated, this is CASSQASGVDGELFF.